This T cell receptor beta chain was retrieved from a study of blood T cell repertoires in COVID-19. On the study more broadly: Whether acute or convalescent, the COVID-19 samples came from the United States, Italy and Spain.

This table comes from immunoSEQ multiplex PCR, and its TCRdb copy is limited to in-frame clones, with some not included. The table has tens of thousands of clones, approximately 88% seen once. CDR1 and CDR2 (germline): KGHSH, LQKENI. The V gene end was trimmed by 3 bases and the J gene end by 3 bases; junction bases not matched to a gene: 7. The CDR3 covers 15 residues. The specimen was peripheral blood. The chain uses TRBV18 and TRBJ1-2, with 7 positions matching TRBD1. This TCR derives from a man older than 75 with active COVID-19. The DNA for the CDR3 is TGTGCCAGCTCACCTCCCGGGACAGACTACTATGGCTACACCTTC. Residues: CASSPPGTDYYGYTF.